Listed below are T cell receptor beta chains from one sample, sequenced in a study of identical twins. Using its own MiXCR run on the 5' RACE reads, TCRdb lists one record per CDR3 protein. The table includes some 500,000 distinct CDR3 sequences, roughly an eighth detected once. These same records also appear under a second study, on yellow fever vaccine responses in identical twins.

The sample was CD4+ T cells sorted from blood. Source of these receptors: a woman aged 18-35 years in good health. The CDR3 runs from the conserved cysteine through the conserved F or W. D genes are given only for firm matches. Clone size appears in some rows only: once, few, many, or a class for an expanded clone.

TRBJ2-7 | few | TRBV4-2 | TRBD2 | CASSQGSTGGSYEQYF | TGTGCCAGCAGCCAAGGATCCACGGGGGGTAGCTACGAGCAGTACTTC
TRBJ1-5 | few | TRBV6-1 | TRBD1 | CASIPTGGMLGNQPQHF | TGTGCCAGCATCCCGACAGGGGGGATGTTGGGCAATCAGCCCCAGCATTTT
TRBJ2-3 | NA | TRBV7-2 | TRBD1 | CASSRQGDKDTQYF | TGTGCCAGCAGCCGACAGGGGGATAAAGATACGCAGTATTTT
TRBJ1-5 | few | TRBV12-5 | NA | CASPPSHSLQHF | TGTGCTAGCCCGCCGTCCCACTCTCTGCAGCATTTT
TRBJ2-2 | NA | TRBV6-1 | NA | CASRQRQSGELFF | TGTGCCAGCAGACAAAGACAGTCCGGGGAGCTGTTTTTT
TRBJ2-7 | NA | TRBV5-6 | TRBD2 | CASSSRLAGVSYEQYF | TGTGCCAGCAGCTCCCGACTAGCGGGGGTATCCTACGAGCAGTACTTC
TRBJ2-1 | many | TRBV7-2 | NA | CASSLAGHPNEQFF | TGTGCCAGCAGCTTAGCGGGACATCCCAATGAGCAGTTCTTC
TRBJ2-2 | few | TRBV6-6 | NA | CASIDKNTGELFF | TGTGCCAGCATCGACAAAAACACCGGGGAGCTGTTTTTT
TRBJ2-5 | few | TRBV10-3 | NA | CATAYLDAQTQYF | TGTGCCACCGCATACTTAGACGCACAGACCCAGTACTTC
TRBJ2-1 | few | TRBV20-1 | TRBD2 | CSPGGAKYNEQFF | TGCAGCCCGGGGGGGGCTAAGTACAATGAGCAGTTCTTC
TRBJ2-7 | few | TRBV4-2 | NA | CASSFDDRRLGEQYF | TGTGCCAGCTCCTTTGACGACAGGAGGCTTGGGGAGCAGTACTTC